The present T cell receptor beta chain was sequenced within a study of neoadjuvant anti-PD-1 for oral cavity cancer. The wider study: Non-progressing patients received a fourth nivolumab dose near day 43, then surgery on days 50-56.

Stage II-IVA oral cavity squamous cell carcinoma was new and untreated by systemic or radiation therapy. In its sample, this clone was seen once. What it binds is unknown. Study-wide findings and caveats: Pretreatment Treg/Th17 ratio correlated inversely with post-treatment tumor clonality.

CDR1 is SGHTA and CDR2 is FQGTGA in the germline V gene. The V and J ends lost 4 bases and 1 base respectively, with 7 bases between them. The CDR3 is 13 amino acids. Clones were sequenced by immunoSEQ multiplex PCR, and TCRdb holds only the in-frame ones, with some missing. This table has 55,000 to 80,000 clones, around 80% appearing once. This receptor was identified in a person aged 40 to 85 with oral cavity squamous cell carcinoma. Sequencing was performed on PBMCs, taken before nivolumab (anti-PD-1) treatment. V usage is TRBV7-3 and J usage is TRBJ2-5, with no clear D. The CDR3 spells CASSSLSQETQYF. CDR3 DNA sequence: TGTGCCAGCAGCTCTTTGTCCCAAGAGACCCAGTACTTC.